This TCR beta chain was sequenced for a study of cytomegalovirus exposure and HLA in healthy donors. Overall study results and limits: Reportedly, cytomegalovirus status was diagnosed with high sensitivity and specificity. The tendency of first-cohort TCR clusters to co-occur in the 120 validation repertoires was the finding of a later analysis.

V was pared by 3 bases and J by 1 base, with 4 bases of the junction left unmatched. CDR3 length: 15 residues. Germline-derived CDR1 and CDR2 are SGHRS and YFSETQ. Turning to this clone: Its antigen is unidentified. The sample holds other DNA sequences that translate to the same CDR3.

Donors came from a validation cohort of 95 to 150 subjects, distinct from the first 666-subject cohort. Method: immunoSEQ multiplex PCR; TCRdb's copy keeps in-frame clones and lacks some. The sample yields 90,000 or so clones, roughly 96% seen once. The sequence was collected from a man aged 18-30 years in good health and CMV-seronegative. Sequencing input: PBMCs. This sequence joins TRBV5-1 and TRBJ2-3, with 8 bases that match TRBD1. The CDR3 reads CASSSDRVGTDTQYF. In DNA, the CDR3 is TGCGCCAGCAGCTCGGACAGGGTAGGCACAGATACGCAGTATTTT.